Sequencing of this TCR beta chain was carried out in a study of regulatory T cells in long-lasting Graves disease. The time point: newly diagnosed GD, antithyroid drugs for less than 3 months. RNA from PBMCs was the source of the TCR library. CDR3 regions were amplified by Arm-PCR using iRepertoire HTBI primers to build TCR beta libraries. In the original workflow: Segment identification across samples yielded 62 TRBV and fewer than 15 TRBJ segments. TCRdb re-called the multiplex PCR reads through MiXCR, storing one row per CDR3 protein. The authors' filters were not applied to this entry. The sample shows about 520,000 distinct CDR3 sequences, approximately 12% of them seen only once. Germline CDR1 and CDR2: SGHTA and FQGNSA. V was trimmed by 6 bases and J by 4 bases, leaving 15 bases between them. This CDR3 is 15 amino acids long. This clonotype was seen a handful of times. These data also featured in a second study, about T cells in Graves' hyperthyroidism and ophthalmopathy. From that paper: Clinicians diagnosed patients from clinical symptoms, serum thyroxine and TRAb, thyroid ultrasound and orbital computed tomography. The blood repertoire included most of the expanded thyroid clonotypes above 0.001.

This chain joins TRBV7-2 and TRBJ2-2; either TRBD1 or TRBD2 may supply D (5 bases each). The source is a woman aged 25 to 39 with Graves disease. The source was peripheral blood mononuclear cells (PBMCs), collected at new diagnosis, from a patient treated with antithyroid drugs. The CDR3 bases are TGTGCCAGCAGATGGAGCTGGGACGGCACCGGGGAGCTGTTTTTT. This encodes CASRWSWDGTGELFF.